The 5 T cell receptor beta chains in this list originate from one sample, sequenced in a study of control samples from healthy donors and cancer patients. Clones were sequenced by immunoSEQ multiplex PCR, and TCRdb holds only the in-frame ones, with some missing. Among around 170,000 clones listed, about 92% were seen once. Sequencing was carried out using blood. Every receptor here comes from a man aged 30-40 years in good health.

The rearrangement links TRBV3-1 (or the pseudogene TRBV3-2) to TRBJ2-3; the match to TRBD2 covers 9 bases. The length of the CDR3 is 15 residues. Trimming removed 6 bases from V and 7 bases from J; junction bases left unmatched: 11. CDR1 and CDR2 (germline): LGHDT, YNNKEL (reference sequence). As DNA, the CDR3 is TGTGCCAGCAGACCAGCGGGGGGCAATGCTTATACGCAGTATTTT. Translating it yields CASRPAGGNAYTQYF.

The chain is built from TRBV20-1 and TRBJ1-2; D gene uncertain. Germline CDR1 is DFQATT and CDR2 is SNEGSKA (reference sequence). Trimming left V 1 base short and J 10 bases short, with 10 bases between. This CDR3 comprises 11 residues. CDR3 DNA sequence: TGCAGTGCTAGAGTCCCGACCGTCTACACCTTC. Protein: CSARVPTVYTF.

J is TRBJ2-2 and V is TRBV27, with 8 bases that match TRBD1. This CDR3 has 16 residues. The ends lost 6 bases at V and 1 base at J; junction bases unmatched: 7. The germline CDR1 and CDR2 sequences are MNHEY and SMNVEV (reference sequence). The CDR3 nucleotides read TGTGCCAGCAGCTCGACCGGGACAGGGAACACCGGGGAGCTGTTTTTT. This encodes CASSSTGTGNTGELFF.

The chain is built from TRBV9 and TRBJ1-6, with D perhaps TRBD1 (5 bases). This CDR3 spans 15 amino acids. V was clipped by 0 bases and J by 10 bases, with 14 bases between them. CDR1 and CDR2 (germline): SGDLS, YYNGEE. CDR3 amino acids: CASSVGGQGISPLHF. The CDR3 region has the DNA TGTGCCAGCAGCGTAGGTGGCCAGGGTATCTCACCCCTCCACTTT.

The rearrangement uses TRBV5-1 and TRBJ2-3; D ambiguous. The CDR3 is 16 residues long. Germline CDR1 reads SGHRS; CDR2 reads YFSETQ. V lost 4 bases to trimming and J lost 0 bases, with 15 bases between them. In nucleotides, the CDR3 is TGCGCCAGCAGCCCTGGGTCAGCCTTTAGCACAGATACGCAGTATTTT. Translating gives CASSPGSAFSTDTQYF.